This T cell receptor beta chain was recorded in a study of tumor-infiltrating lymphocytes in primary liver carcinoma. The CDR3 is 12 residues long. Trimming stripped 7 bases from V and 3 bases from J, with 10 bases between. Germline CDR1 reads SGHAT; CDR2 reads FQNNGV. The authors made TCR beta cDNA from 500 ng total RNA with a constant-region primer. It was through three nested multiplex PCR rounds of slightly modified ARM-PCR that TCR beta libraries arose. Two initial PCR rounds of around 10 cycles each paired TRBV1-TRBV30 forward primers with a C-beta reverse primer. TCRdb ran MiXCR on the multiplex PCR reads and lists one entry per CDR3 protein. Of 300,000 to 400,000 distinct CDR3 sequences detected, approximately 64% appear once; the ten largest clones hold about 6.5%. Blood RNA was derived from unsorted whole blood, and germline DNA was extracted too. This clonotype came up many times. Its antigen is unknown.

Whole-study results and caveats: Tumor specimens were characterized by a significantly higher top-250-clone fraction than blood (p = 0.039).

The clonotype was recovered from a man in his forties with primary liver carcinoma and hepatitis B virus infection. Material for sequencing was peripheral blood. This chain links TRBV11-2 with TRBJ2-7, with unresolved D. CDR3 in amino acids: CASNDLRYEQYF. CDR3 sequence (DNA): TGTGCCAGCAATGATCTGCGCTACGAGCAGTACTTC.